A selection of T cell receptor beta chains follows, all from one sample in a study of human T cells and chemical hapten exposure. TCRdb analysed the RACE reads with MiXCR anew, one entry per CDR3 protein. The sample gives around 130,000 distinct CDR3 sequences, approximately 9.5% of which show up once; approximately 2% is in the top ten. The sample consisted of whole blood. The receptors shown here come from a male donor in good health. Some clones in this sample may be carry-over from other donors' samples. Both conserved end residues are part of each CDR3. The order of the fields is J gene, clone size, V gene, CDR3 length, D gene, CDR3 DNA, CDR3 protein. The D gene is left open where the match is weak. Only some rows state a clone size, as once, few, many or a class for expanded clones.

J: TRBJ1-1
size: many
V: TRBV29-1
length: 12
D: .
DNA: TGCAGCGCTCTGGGGAGGAACACTGAAGCTTTCTTT
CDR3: CSALGRNTEAFF

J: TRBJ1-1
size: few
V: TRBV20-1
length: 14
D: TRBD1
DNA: TGCAGTGCTTCCGGGACAGGTTCGAACACTGAAGCTTTCTTT
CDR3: CSASGTGSNTEAFF

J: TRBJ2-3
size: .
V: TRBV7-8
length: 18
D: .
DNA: TGTGCCAGCAGCTTAGCGGGTCTGGGCGGCCTTAGAGGGGGTACGCAGTATTTT
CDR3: CASSLAGLGGLRGGTQYF

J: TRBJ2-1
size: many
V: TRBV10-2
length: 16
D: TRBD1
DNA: TGCGCCTGCCAAAACCCGGGACAGGTGGCGTACAATGAGCAGTTCTTC
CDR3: CACQNPGQVAYNEQFF

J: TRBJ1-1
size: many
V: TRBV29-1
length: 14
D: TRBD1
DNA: TGCAGCGTTGAAAATGGACAGGCGAACACTGAAGCTTTCTTT
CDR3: CSVENGQANTEAFF

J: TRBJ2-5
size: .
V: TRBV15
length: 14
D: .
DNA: TGTGCCACCAGCAGAGATCAGGGGTCAGAGACCCAGTACTTC
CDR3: CATSRDQGSETQYF

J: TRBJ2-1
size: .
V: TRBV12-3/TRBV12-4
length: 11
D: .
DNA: TGTGCCAGCAGTTCCAAGGGGGAATGGTTCTTC
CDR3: CASSSKGEWFF

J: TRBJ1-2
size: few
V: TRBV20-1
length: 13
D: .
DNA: TGCAGTGCTAGAACAGGGATGGATACTGGCTACACCTTC
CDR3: CSARTGMDTGYTF

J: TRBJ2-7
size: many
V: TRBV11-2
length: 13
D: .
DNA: TGTGCCAGCAGCTTAGACACCACCTACGAGCAGTACTTC
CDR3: CASSLDTTYEQYF

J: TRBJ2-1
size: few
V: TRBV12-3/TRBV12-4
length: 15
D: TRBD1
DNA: TGTGCCAGCAGGTCTACCGGGACAGGGTACAATGAGCAGTTCTTC
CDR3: CASRSTGTGYNEQFF

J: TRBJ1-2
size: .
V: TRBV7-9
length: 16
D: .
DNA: TGTGTCAGCACCGATCCCGGGTCAAAAGCGGGCTATGGCTACACCTTC
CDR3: CVSTDPGSKAGYGYTF

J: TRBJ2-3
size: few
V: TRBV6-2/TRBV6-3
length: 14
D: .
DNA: TGTGCCAGTGCCGGGACCTCCTACACAGATACGCAGTATTTT
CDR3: CASAGTSYTDTQYF

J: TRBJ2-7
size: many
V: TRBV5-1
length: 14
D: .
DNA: TGCGCCAGCAGCCCCGGGACGGCGACCTACGAGCAGTACTTC
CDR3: CASSPGTATYEQYF

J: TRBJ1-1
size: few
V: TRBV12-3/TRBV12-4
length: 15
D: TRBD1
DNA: TGTGCCAGCAGTTTAAGTGGGCAGGGGGCGACTGAAGCTTTCTTT
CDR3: CASSLSGQGATEAFF

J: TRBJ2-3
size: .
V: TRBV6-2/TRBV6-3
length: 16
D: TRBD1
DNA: TGTGCCAGCAGTTACTCGTTGACAGGGAGCACAGATACGCAGTATTTT
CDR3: CASSYSLTGSTDTQYF

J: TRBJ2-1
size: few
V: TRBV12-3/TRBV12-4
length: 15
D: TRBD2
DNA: TGTGCCAGCAGTTTTCGCGGGGGGGCCGGTCGGGAGCAGTTCTTC
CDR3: CASSFRGGAGREQFF

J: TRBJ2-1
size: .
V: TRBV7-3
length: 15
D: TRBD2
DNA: TGTGCCAGCAGCCGGACTAGCGGGGGGTACAATGAGCAGTTCTTC
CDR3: CASSRTSGGYNEQFF

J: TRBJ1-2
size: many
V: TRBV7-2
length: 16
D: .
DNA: TGTGCCAGCAGCTTAGGGGGGGGAGGGCTTAACTATGGCTACACCTTC
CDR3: CASSLGGGGLNYGYTF

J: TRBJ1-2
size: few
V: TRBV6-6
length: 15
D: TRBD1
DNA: TGTGCCAGCAGTTTCTCGAGGACAGGGGAATATGGCTACACCTTC
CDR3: CASSFSRTGEYGYTF

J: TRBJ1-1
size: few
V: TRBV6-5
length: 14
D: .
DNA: TGTGCCAGCAGTCCGGGGGCGCCGGGTAATGCAGCTTTCTTT
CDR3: CASSPGAPGNAAFF

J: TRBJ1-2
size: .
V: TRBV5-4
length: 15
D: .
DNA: TGTGCCAGCAGCTCGGCCGGGAGCTATAACTATGGCTACACCTTC
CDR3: CASSSAGSYNYGYTF

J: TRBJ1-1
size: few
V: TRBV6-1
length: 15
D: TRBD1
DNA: TGTGCCAGCAGTGAAATGGGACAGGGTAGCACTGAAGCTTTCTTT
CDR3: CASSEMGQGSTEAFF

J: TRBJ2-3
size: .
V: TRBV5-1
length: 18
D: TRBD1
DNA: TGCGCCAGCAGCTTGGGCCTTAAAGACAGGGAAGAAGTAGATACGCAGTATTTT
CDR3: CASSLGLKDREEVDTQYF

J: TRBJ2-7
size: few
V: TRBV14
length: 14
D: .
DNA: TGTGCCAGCACCCAAGGGGCAGGGTGGTACGAGCAGTACTTC
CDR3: CASTQGAGWYEQYF

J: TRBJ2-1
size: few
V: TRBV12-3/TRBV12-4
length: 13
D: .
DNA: TGTGCCAGCAGTTTCGTCAGAAACAATGAGCAGTTCTTC
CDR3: CASSFVRNNEQFF

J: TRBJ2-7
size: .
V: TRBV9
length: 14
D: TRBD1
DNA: TGTGCCAGCAGCGTGGGACAGGGTGTGGACGAGCAGTACTTC
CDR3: CASSVGQGVDEQYF

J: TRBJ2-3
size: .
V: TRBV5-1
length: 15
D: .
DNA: TGCGCCAGCAGCGCACAGGGCTATAGCACAGATACGCAGTATTTT
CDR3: CASSAQGYSTDTQYF

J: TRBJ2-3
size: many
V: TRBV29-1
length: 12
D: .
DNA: TGCAGCGTTGAAGATCCCTCCTCGATCCAGTATTTT
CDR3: CSVEDPSSIQYF

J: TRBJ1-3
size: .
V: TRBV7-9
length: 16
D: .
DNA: TGTGCCAGCAGCTTCGCCCGGGGGATCTCTGGAAACACCATATATTTT
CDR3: CASSFARGISGNTIYF

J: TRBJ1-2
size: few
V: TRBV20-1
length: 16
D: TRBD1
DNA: TGCAGTGCTAGACATAGTCCGGGACAGGCTAACTATGGCTACACCTTC
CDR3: CSARHSPGQANYGYTF

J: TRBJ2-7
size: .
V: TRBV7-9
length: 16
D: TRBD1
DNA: TGTGCCAGCAGCTCTCGACAGGGGGTAATCTCCTACGAGCAGTACTTC
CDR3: CASSSRQGVISYEQYF

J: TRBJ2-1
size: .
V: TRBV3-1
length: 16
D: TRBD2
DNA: TGTGCCAGCAGCCGAACTAGCGGGAGGGTTTACAATGAGCAGTTCTTC
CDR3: CASSRTSGRVYNEQFF

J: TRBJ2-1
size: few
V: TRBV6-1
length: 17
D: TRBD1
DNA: TGTGCCAGCAGTAAGCGGCCCACAGGGGAGTCCTACAATGAGCAGTTCTTC
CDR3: CASSKRPTGESYNEQFF

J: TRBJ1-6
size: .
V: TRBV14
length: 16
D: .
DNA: TGTGCCAGCAGCCAAGAATCCAGGGGCAGTAATTCACCCCTCCACTTT
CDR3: CASSQESRGSNSPLHF

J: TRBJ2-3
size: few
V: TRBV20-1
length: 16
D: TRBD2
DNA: TGCAGTGCAGACGTGGGACCTAGCGGACTCACAGATACGCAGTATTTT
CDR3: CSADVGPSGLTDTQYF

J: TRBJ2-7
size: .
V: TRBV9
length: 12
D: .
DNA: TGTGCCAGCAGCGAGGGGGGTGACGAGCAGTACTTC
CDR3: CASSEGGDEQYF

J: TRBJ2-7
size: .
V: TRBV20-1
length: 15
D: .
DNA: TGCAGTGCTAGAGATTATTTAGGGGACTCCTACGAGCAGTACTTC
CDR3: CSARDYLGDSYEQYF

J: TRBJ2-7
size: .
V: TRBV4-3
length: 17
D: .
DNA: TGCGCCAGCAGCCAAGAAGGAAATGGGACATCTTCCTACGAGCAGTACTTC
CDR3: CASSQEGNGTSSYEQYF